This TCR beta chain is drawn from a study of blood T cell repertoires in COVID-19. The CDR3 is 15 amino acids. Germline CDR1 is LNHNV and CDR2 is YYDKDF (reference sequence). J was trimmed by 6 bases and V by 3 bases; bases with no gene match: 10. The data were produced by immunoSEQ multiplex PCR, yet TCRdb's version contains in-frame clones alone and is incomplete. The data contain about 240,000 clones, 86% of them singletons. The sample taken for sequencing was peripheral blood. V gene TRBV15 combines with J gene TRBJ1-2, with 7 bases that match TRBD1. This TCR came from a man older than 75 with acute or convalescent COVID-19. The CDR3 reads CATSRRQGGSHGYTF. The CDR3 DNA reads TGTGCCACCAGCAGGAGACAGGGTGGTTCGCATGGCTACACCTTC.